This T cell receptor beta chain was obtained from a study of T cell changes during pregnancy in multiple sclerosis. Produced via immunoSEQ multiplex PCR; TCRdb's table is partial and in-frame only. This table holds some 67,000 clones, about 91% found once. The CDR3 loop spans 12 amino acids. The genes are TRBV21-1 and TRBJ2-7; the table's D call, TRBD2, was not checked against the DNA. TRBV21-1 represents a pseudogene. The origin of this receptor is a female donor with multiple sclerosis, enrolled in a pregnancy study. The sequences come from peripheral blood, collected after pregnancy. CDR3: CASSNHRLAVDF. The CDR3 DNA reads TGTGCCAGCAGCAACCATAGACTAGCTGTCGACTTC.